This T cell receptor beta chain is drawn from a study of cytomegalovirus exposure and HLA in healthy donors. To note about this clone: Its antigen remains unidentified.

Germline CDR1 MNHEY, CDR2 SMNVEV (reference sequence). The CDR3 runs 14 residues. V lost 5 bases and J lost 6, with 11 bases in between. General observations from the study: Associated with cytomegalovirus, according to the listing, were approximately 160 TCR beta chains. In vitro testing confirmed three CMV-associated chains as specific for CMV antigens. Using the classifier, cytomegalovirus status was reportedly diagnosed with high specificity and sensitivity.

The table came from immunoSEQ multiplex PCR; TCRdb's copy has only in-frame clones and leaves some out. The sample yields 55,000 to 70,000 clones, 90% to 95% seen once. This sequence was found in a woman aged 30 to 39 in good health and CMV-seronegative. Sequenced sample: PBMCs. V gene TRBV27 combines with J gene TRBJ2-6; D is undetermined. The CDR3 protein is CASSRDISANVLTF. For the CDR3, the DNA is TGTGCCAGCAGTCGCGACATTTCGGCCAACGTCCTGACTTTC. The full variable domain, completed using reference TRBV27 and TRBJ2-6, is EAQVTQNPRYLITVTGKKLTVTCSQNMNHEYMSWYRQDPGLGLRQIYYSMNVEVTDKGDVPEGYKVSRKEKRNFPLILESPSPNQTSLYFCASSRDISANVLTFGAGSRLTVL.